This T cell receptor (beta chain) was profiled in a study of T-cell reconstitution after alpha-beta-depleted transplantation in children. Unique molecular identifiers featured in how the TCRbeta library was prepared. TCRdb re-called the PCR reads with MiXCR, one entry per CDR3 protein. In the table there are hundreds of thousands of distinct CDR3 sequences, over 10% of which are singletons. This clonotype was counted at least ten times. Germline CDR1 is SGHVS and CDR2 is FQNEAQ. The CDR3 is made up of 14 amino acids. With V trimmed by 3 bases and J by 3 bases, 5 bases remained unmatched. This receptor was obtained from a girl aged 2 to 10 with congenital amegakaryocytic thrombocytopenia, due to receive a stem cell transplant. The sample consisted of PBMCs, taken before TCRalphabeta/CD19-depleted stem cell transplant. V gene TRBV7-8 combines with J gene TRBJ2-7; 7 bases map to TRBD1. CDR3 nucleotides: TGTGCCAGCAGCTTTTTCAGGGGGTACTACGAGCAGTACTTC. It codes for CASSFFRGYYEQYF.